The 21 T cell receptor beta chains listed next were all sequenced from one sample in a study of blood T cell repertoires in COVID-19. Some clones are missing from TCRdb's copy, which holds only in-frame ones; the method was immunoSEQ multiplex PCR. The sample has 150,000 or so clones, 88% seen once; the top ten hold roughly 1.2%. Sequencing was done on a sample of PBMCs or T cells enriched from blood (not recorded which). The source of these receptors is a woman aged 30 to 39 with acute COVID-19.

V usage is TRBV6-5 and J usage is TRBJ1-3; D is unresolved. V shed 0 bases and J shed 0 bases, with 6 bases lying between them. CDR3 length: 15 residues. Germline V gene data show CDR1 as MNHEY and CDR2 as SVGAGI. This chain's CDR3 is CASSYSWLSGNTIYF. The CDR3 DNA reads TGTGCCAGCAGTTACTCATGGCTCTCTGGAAACACCATATATTTT.

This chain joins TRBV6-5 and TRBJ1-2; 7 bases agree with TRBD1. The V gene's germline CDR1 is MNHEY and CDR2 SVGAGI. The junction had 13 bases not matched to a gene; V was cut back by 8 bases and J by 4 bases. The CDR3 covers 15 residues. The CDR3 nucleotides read TGTGCCAGCGGCAACGGGACAGCCCGATCCTATGGCTACACCTTC. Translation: CASGNGTARSYGYTF.

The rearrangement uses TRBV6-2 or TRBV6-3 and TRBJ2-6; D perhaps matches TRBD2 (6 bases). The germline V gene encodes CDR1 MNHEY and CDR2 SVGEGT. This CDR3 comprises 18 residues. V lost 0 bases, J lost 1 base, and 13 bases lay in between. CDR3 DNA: TGTGCCAGCAGTTACTCGGTGGGGGGAAGATCTGGGGCCAACGTCCTGACTTTC. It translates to CASSYSVGGRSGANVLTF.

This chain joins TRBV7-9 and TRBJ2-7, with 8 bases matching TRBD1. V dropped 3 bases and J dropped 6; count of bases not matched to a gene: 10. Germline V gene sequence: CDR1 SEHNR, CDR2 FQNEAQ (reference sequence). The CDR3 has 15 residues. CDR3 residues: CASSFRTGQRSEQYF. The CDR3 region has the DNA TGTGCCAGCAGCTTTCGGACAGGGCAGAGATCCGAGCAGTACTTC.

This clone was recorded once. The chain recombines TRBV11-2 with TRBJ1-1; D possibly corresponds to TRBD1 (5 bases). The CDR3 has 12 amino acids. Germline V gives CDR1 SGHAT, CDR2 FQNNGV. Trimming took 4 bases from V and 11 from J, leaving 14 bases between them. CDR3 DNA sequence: TGTGCCAGCAGCTCGGGCCCAGCAGGGGCTTTCTTT. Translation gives CASSSGPAGAFF.

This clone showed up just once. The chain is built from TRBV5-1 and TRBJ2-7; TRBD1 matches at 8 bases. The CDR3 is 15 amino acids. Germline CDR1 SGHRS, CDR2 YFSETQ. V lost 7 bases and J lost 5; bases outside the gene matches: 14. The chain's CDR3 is CASGPWTGNRHEQYF. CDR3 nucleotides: TGCGCCAGCGGCCCCTGGACAGGGAATCGTCACGAGCAGTACTTC.

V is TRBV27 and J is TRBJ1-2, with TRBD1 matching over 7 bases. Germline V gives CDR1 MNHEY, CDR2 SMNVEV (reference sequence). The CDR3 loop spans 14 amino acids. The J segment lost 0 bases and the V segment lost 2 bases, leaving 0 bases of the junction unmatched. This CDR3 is CASSLTGANYGYTF. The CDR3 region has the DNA TGTGCCAGCAGTTTAACAGGGGCTAACTATGGCTACACCTTC.

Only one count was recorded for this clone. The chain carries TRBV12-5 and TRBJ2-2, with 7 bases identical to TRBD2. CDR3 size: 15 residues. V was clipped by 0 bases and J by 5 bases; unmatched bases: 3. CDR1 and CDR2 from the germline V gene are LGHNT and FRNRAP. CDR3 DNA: TGTGCTAGTGGTTTGGTATCGGGGGGAACCGGGGAGCTGTTTTTT. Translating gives CASGLVSGGTGELFF.

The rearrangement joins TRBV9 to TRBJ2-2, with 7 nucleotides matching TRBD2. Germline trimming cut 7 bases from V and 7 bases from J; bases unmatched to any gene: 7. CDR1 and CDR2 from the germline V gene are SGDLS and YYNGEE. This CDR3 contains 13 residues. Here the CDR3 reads CASRGDYLGELFF. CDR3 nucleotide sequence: TGTGCCAGCCGCGGGGACTACCTCGGGGAGCTGTTTTTT.

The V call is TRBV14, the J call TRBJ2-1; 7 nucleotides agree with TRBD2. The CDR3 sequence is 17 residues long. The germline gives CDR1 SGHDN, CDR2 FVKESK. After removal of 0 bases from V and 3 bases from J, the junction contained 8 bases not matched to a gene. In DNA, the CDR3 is TGTGCCAGCAGCCAAGAGGGGGGACTACGGATCTACAATGAGCAGTTCTTC. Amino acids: CASSQEGGLRIYNEQFF.

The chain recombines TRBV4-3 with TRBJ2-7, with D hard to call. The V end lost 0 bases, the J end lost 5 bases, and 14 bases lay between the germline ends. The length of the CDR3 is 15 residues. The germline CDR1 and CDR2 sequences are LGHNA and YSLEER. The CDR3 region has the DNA TGCGCCAGCAGCCAAGAACAGCTCACGTGGGACGAGCAGTACTTC. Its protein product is CASSQEQLTWDEQYF.

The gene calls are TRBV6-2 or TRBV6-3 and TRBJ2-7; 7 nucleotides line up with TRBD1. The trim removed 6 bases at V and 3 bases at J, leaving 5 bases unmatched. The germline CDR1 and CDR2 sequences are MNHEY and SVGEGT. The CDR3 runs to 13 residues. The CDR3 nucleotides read TGTGCCAGCAGCCAGGGGGAAGTCTACGAGCAGTACTTC. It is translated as CASSQGEVYEQYF.

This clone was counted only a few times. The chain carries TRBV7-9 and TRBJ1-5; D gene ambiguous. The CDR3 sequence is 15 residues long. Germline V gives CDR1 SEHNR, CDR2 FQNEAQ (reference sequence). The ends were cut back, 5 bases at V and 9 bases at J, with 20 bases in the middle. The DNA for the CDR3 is TGTGCCAGCAGCCCCCCCTCGGAGGAGAGCGGGCCCCAGCATTTT. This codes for CASSPPSEESGPQHF.

The CDR3 DNA is TGTGCCAGCAGCGCATACTTAACTCCGGGACAGAATTACTATGGCTACACCTTC. Translating it yields CASSAYLTPGQNYYGYTF. The genes are TRBV9 and TRBJ1-2; 7 bases are a match to TRBD1. V trimming: 3 bases; J trimming: 3 bases; junction bases outside the gene matches: 17. The germline V gene encodes CDR1 SGDLS and CDR2 YYNGEE. CDR3 size: 18 residues.

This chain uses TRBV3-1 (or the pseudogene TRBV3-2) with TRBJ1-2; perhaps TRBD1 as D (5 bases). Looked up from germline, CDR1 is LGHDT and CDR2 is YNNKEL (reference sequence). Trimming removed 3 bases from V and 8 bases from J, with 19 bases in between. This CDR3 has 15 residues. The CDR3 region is CASSHPGPGEGGYTF. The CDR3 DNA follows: TGTGCCAGCAGCCATCCTGGGCCGGGGGAAGGAGGCTACACCTTC.

Here the CDR3 DNA reads TGTGCCAGCAGTGAATCCGCGGGAGCGGGGGAGACCCAGTACTTC. Translation gives CASSESAGAGETQYF. This chain connects TRBV2 to TRBJ2-5; TRBD2 matches at 7 bases. CDR1 and CDR2 from the germline V gene are SNHLY and FYNNEI. This CDR3 has 15 amino acids. V shed 2 bases and J 5 bases; nucleotides not matched to a gene: 8. Filled out from reference TRBV2 and TRBJ2-5, the complete variable domain reads EPEVTQTPSHQVTQMGQEVILRCVPISNHLYFYWYRQILGQKVEFLVSFYNNEISEKSEIFDDQFSVERPDGSNFTLKIRSTKLEDSAMYFCASSESAGAGETQYFGPGTRLLVL.

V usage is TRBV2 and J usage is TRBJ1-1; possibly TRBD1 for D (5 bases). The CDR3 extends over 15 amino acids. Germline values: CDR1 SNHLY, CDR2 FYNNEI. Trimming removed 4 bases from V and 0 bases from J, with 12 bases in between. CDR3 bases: TGTGCCAGCAGTGTCTCCGGACACATGAACACTGAAGCTTTCTTT. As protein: CASSVSGHMNTEAFF. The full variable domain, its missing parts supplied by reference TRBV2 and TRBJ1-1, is EPEVTQTPSHQVTQMGQEVILRCVPISNHLYFYWYRQILGQKVEFLVSFYNNEISEKSEIFDDQFSVERPDGSNFTLKIRSTKLEDSAMYFCASSVSGHMNTEAFFGQGTRLTVV.

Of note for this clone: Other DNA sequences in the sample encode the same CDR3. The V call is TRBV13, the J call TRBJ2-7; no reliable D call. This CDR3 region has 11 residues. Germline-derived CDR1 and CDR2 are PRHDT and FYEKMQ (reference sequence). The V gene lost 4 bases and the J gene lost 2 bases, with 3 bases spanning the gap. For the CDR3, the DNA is TGTGCCAGCAGCTCGGCCTACGAGCAGTACTTC. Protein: CASSSAYEQYF.

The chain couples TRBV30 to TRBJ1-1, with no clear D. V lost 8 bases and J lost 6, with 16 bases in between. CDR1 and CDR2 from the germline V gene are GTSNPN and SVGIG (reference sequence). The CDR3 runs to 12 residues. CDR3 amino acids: CAACHPTAEAFF. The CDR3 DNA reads TGTGCCGCATGCCACCCCACAGCTGAAGCTTTCTTT.

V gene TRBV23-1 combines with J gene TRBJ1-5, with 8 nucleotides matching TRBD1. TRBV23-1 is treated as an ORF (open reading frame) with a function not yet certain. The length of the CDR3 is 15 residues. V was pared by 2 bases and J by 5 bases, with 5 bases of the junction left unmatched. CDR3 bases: TGCGCCAGCAGTCAAGACAGGGGTCTTCATCAGCCCCAGCATTTT. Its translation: CASSQDRGLHQPQHF.

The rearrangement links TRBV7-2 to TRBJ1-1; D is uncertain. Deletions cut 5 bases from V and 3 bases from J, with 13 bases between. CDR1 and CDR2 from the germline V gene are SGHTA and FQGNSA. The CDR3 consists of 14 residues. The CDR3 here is CASSLSLGDTEAFF. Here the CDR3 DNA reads TGTGCCAGCAGCCTCTCATTAGGAGACACTGAAGCTTTCTTT.